The 10 T cell receptor beta chains below all came from one sample that was sequenced in a study of brain T cells in children with intractable seizures. As to time point: blood from clinic visit 5 months post-surgery; TSC patient then seizure free. Using immunoSEQ multiplex PCR, the repertoire was profiled, and TCRdb retains in-frame clones only, with some absent. The sample yields a few hundred thousand clones, about 93% seen once. The sample in question was peripheral blood, obtained around 5 months after surgery. The receptors here all came from a boy under two years old with tuberous sclerosis and intractable seizures.

As regards this clone: The junction departs from the called germline gene at one end, perhaps through a read error. The chain's CDR3 is CASREGLPSSYEQYF. CDR3 nucleotide sequence: TGTGCCAGCAGGGAAGGACTGCCGAGCTCCTACGAGCAGTACTTC. The chain uses TRBV6-1 and TRBJ2-7, with D perhaps matching TRBD2 (5 bases). Germline V gene data show CDR1 as MNHNS and CDR2 as SASEGT. This CDR3 has 15 amino acids.

This clone was counted a single time. The chain is built from TRBV11-2 and TRBJ2-2; D call uncertain. V lost 2 bases, J lost 1 base, and 5 bases lay in between. Germline-derived CDR1 and CDR2 are SGHAT and FQNNGV. The CDR3 consists of 14 residues. The CDR3 protein is CASSLIENTGELFF. CDR3 nucleotide sequence: TGTGCCAGCAGCTTAATAGAGAACACCGGGGAGCTGTTTTTT.

The sample holds a few counts of this clone. The V call is TRBV5-4, the J call TRBJ2-7, with 9 bases aligning to TRBD2. V was clipped by 1 base and J by 6 bases; unmatched bases: 5. Germline V gene sequence: CDR1 SGHNT, CDR2 YYREEE (reference sequence). This CDR3 has 14 amino acids. The CDR3 loop reads CASSLWLAGPEQYF. The CDR3 region has the DNA TGTGCCAGCAGCTTGTGGCTAGCGGGGCCCGAGCAGTACTTC. The variable domain in full, completed from reference TRBV5-4 and TRBJ2-7, reads ETGVTQSPTHLIKTRGQQVTLRCSSQSGHNTVSWYQQALGQGPQFIFQYYREEENGRGNFPPRFSGLQFPNYSSELNVNALELDDSALYLCASSLWLAGPEQYFGPGTRLTVT.

This clone showed up just once. The chain joins TRBV10-3 to TRBJ2-1; TRBD2 matches 8 bases. Germline trimming cut 4 bases from V and 6 bases from J; bases unmatched to any gene: 11. The CDR3 extends over 16 amino acids. CDR1 ENHRY and CDR2 SYGVKD come from the germline V gene. In DNA form, the CDR3 reads TGTGCCATCAGTGTTTGGGGCGGGAGGATCGTCAATGAGCAGTTCTTC. Translating gives CAISVWGGRIVNEQFF.

The J gene is TRBJ1-1, the V gene TRBV5-4, with D unresolved. The germline V and J ends were trimmed by 0 bases and 6 bases, with 15 bases remaining between them. The CDR3 sequence is 15 residues long. Germline lookup yields CDR1 SGHNT and CDR2 YYREEE (reference sequence). The CDR3 region has the DNA TGTGCCAGCAGCTTGGGGCCTCGGGTTATCTCTGAAGCTTTCTTT. Translated: CASSLGPRVISEAFF. Full variable domain (remainder filled in from reference TRBV5-4 and TRBJ1-1): ETGVTQSPTHLIKTRGQQVTLRCSSQSGHNTVSWYQQALGQGPQFIFQYYREEENGRGNFPPRFSGLQFPNYSSELNVNALELDDSALYLCASSLGPRVISEAFFGQGTRLTVV.

The V and J genes are TRBV21-1 and TRBJ1-5. TRBV21-1 is given as a pseudogene. The length of the CDR3 is 18 residues. The CDR3 sequence is CASSKAYHGGYGNQPQHF. CDR3 DNA: TGTGCCAGCAGCAAAGCCTATCATGGAGGGTATGGCAATCAGCCCCAGCATTTT.

The chain combines TRBV25-1 with TRBJ2-7, with a possible D match to TRBD2 (5 bases). V dropped 6 bases and J dropped 3 bases, with 18 bases sitting between them. This CDR3 region has 15 residues. Germline loops: CDR1 MGHDK, CDR2 SYGVNS. The CDR3 here is CASSEGTESHYEQYF. The CDR3 nucleotides are TGTGCCAGCAGCGAGGGCACTGAATCCCACTACGAGCAGTACTTC.

This sequence joins TRBV5-4 and TRBJ1-6, with no clear D. This CDR3 comprises 14 residues. Germline-derived CDR1 and CDR2 are SGHNT and YYREEE (reference sequence). V shed 4 bases and J shed 8 bases, with 13 bases lying between them. In nucleotides, the CDR3 is TGTGCCAGCAGCCTTTACCCCCCCGATTCACCCCTCCACTTT. Its protein is CASSLYPPDSPLHF.

The chain employs TRBV6-1 and TRBJ2-5; D gene unclear. The CDR3 is 13 amino acids. Germline lookup yields CDR1 MNHNS and CDR2 SASEGT. The germline V and J ends were trimmed by 0 bases and 5 bases, with 7 bases remaining between them. The chain's CDR3 is CASSEADLETQYF. DNA of the CDR3: TGTGCCAGCAGTGAAGCGGATCTCGAGACCCAGTACTTC.

This clone was seen just once. The chain carries TRBV19 and TRBJ2-7; D not resolved. The CDR3 extends over 15 amino acids. Trimming took 4 bases from V and 2 from J, leaving 15 bases between them. The germline gives CDR1 LNHDA, CDR2 SQIVND (reference sequence). CDR3 protein: CASSTPQGKAYEQYF. The CDR3 DNA follows: TGTGCCAGTAGTACCCCCCAAGGTAAAGCCTACGAGCAGTACTTC.